These 32 T cell receptor beta chains came from one sample sequenced in a study of CD8 T cells in ankylosing spondylitis. Points from the study as a whole: In ankylosing spondylitis blood, a motif of roughly 8 highly homologous TCR beta variants appeared characteristic.

MiXCR, applied by TCRdb to the 5' RACE reads, yields one record per CDR3 protein. Altogether a few hundred thousand distinct CDR3 sequences are present, approximately 8.2% being singletons, with the ten largest covering more than 12%. These receptors' antigens are unknown. Specimen: blood, either unsorted or a sorted T cell fraction (not recorded which). The receptor source for this set is a male donor with ankylosing spondylitis.

This sequence joins TRBV29-1 and TRBJ1-1, with D perhaps matching TRBD1 (5 bases). Germline V gene lookup returns CDR1 SQVTM and CDR2 ANQGSEA. Trimming removed 7 bases from V and 3 bases from J, with 18 bases in between. The CDR3 totals 14 residues. The CDR3 nucleotides are TGCAGCGCGGAGTCCGACCAGGGCCACACTGAAGCTTTCTTT. It codes for CSAESDQGHTEAFF.

The chain is built from TRBV20-1 and TRBJ2-7, with a weak D call TRBD2 (6 bases). V dropped 3 bases and J dropped 6 bases, with 15 bases sitting between them. The CDR3 covers 13 residues. Germline V lookup: CDR1 DFQATT, CDR2 SNEGSKA (reference sequence). CDR3 coding DNA: TGCAGTGCTAGTTCAAGCGGAGGGGCCGAGCAGTACTTC. It specifies CSASSSGGAEQYF.

The chain has TRBV20-1 and TRBJ2-5; D not certain. The CDR3 length is 13 residues. V dropped 3 bases and J dropped 4 bases, with 12 bases sitting between them. From germline, CDR1 is DFQATT and CDR2 SNEGSKA (reference sequence). The CDR3 DNA is TGCAGTGCTAGCGGTCGGCCAGTAGAGACCCAGTACTTC. Translation gives CSASGRPVETQYF.

The table lists this clonotype with many counts. The chain uses TRBV7-2 and TRBJ1-6; tentative D call: TRBD1 (5 bases). The CDR3 is 13 amino acids. Trimming removed 7 bases from V and 5 bases from J, with 9 bases in between. The germline gives CDR1 SGHTA, CDR2 FQGNSA. DNA of the CDR3: TGTGCCAGCAAAAGACAGCATAATTCACCCCTCCACTTT. Residues: CASKRQHNSPLHF.

This clonotype was seen at least ten times. The gene calls are TRBV10-3 and TRBJ2-5; 7 nucleotides line up with TRBD2. There are 12 residues in the CDR3. The junction had 1 base not matched to a gene; V was cut back by 4 bases and J by 5 bases. Germline V gene lookup returns CDR1 ENHRY and CDR2 SYGVKD. The DNA for the CDR3 is TGTGCCATCAGTGCCGGGGGGGAGACCCAGTACTTC. Residues: CAISAGGETQYF.

The CDR3 is CASTPPANTGELFF. As DNA, the CDR3 is TGTGCCAGCACCCCCCCAGCGAACACCGGGGAGCTGTTTTTT. V gene TRBV7-2 combines with J gene TRBJ2-2; D gene ambiguous. Germline CDR1 SGHTA, CDR2 FQGNSA. Between the trimmed V and J ends, which lost 7 bases and 0 bases, there was a span of 9 bases. The CDR3 has 14 residues.

This clonotype was seen repeatedly, ten times or more. The chain employs TRBV5-1 and TRBJ2-1, with D uncertain. This CDR3 has 15 residues. V lost 1 base to trimming and J lost 0 bases, with 8 bases between them. Germline values: CDR1 SGHRS, CDR2 YFSETQ. CDR3 bases: TGCGCCAGCAGCTTGCGGCAGAGCTCCTACAATGAGCAGTTCTTC. It codes for CASSLRQSSYNEQFF.

Many counts were recorded for this clonotype. Its ends do not fully match the called genes, so a read error is possible. The chain combines TRBV12-3 or TRBV12-4 with TRBJ2-5; unclear D gene. The CDR3 is made up of 12 amino acids. The chain's CDR3 is CASSLIAVGVNF. In DNA, the CDR3 is TGTGCCAGCAGTTTAATTGCAGTCGGAGTGAACTTC.

The chain uses TRBV3-1 and TRBJ2-2; 10 positions agree with TRBD2. Looked up from germline, CDR1 is LGHDT and CDR2 is YNNKEL (reference sequence). The V gene end was trimmed by 6 bases and the J gene end by 3 bases; junction bases not matched to a gene: 4. CDR3 length equals 15 residues. The CDR3 protein is CASSWTSGYTGELFF. CDR3 DNA: TGTGCCAGCAGTTGGACTAGCGGATACACCGGGGAGCTGTTTTTT.

The rearrangement links TRBV7-9 to TRBJ2-3; 8 bases match TRBD2. V dropped 4 bases and J dropped 5; count of bases not matched to a gene: 5. The CDR3 extends over 14 amino acids. Per germline, CDR1 SEHNR and CDR2 FQNEAQ (reference sequence). The chain's CDR3 is CASSSAGAGDTQYF. The CDR3 DNA reads TGTGCCAGCAGCTCAGCGGGAGCTGGAGATACGCAGTATTTT. Combining the CDR3 with reference TRBV7-9 and TRBJ2-3 gives the whole variable domain DTGVSQNPRHKITKRGQNVTFRCDPISEHNRLYWYRQTLGQGPEFLTYFQNEAQLEKSRLLSDRFSAERPKGSFSTLEIQRTEQGDSAMYLCASSSAGAGDTQYFGPGTRLTVL.

This clonotype was seen repeatedly, ten times or more. The V and J genes are TRBV20-1 and TRBJ2-1, with 10 bases that match TRBD1. The CDR3 totals 19 residues. V was pared by 0 bases and J by 1 base, with 12 bases of the junction left unmatched. Germline V gene sequence: CDR1 DFQATT, CDR2 SNEGSKA (reference sequence). In DNA form, the CDR3 reads TGCAGTGCTAGAGATCTGGGACAGGGGACTCAACTATCCTACAATGAGCAGTTCTTC. This sequence encodes CSARDLGQGTQLSYNEQFF.

This clonotype came up a few times. The CDR3 reads CASSVPSGRRTDTQYF. The CDR3 coding sequence is TGCGCCAGCAGCGTTCCTAGCGGGAGGCGCACAGATACGCAGTATTTT. The chain couples TRBV5-1 to TRBJ2-3; 11 bases align to TRBD2. Per the germline V gene, CDR1 is SGHRS and CDR2 is YFSETQ. The CDR3 is 16 residues long. J gave up 1 base and V 4 bases, and 5 bases lay outside the gene matches.

This clonotype was detected a few times. The chain carries TRBV28 and TRBJ2-5; tentatively, D is TRBD1 or TRBD2 (5 bases each). Deletions cut 4 bases from V and 0 bases from J, with 18 bases between. CDR3 length equals 17 residues. CDR1 MDHEN and CDR2 SYDVKM come from the germline V gene. CDR3 protein: CASSSLRPGTYQETQYF. CDR3 DNA: TGTGCCAGCAGTTCCCTTCGTCCGGGGACGTACCAAGAGACCCAGTACTTC.

This clonotype was detected a few times. The chain combines TRBV5-1 with TRBJ2-3; maybe TRBD2 (6 bases). The CDR3 is 15 amino acids. V was clipped by 4 bases and J by 0 bases, with 12 bases between them. The germline V gene has CDR1 SGHRS and CDR2 YFSETQ. The DNA for the CDR3 is TGCGCCAGCAGCCCGGACTACTCTAGCACAGATACGCAGTATTTT. It is translated as CASSPDYSSTDTQYF.

This clonotype was observed a handful of times. V is TRBV29-1 and J is TRBJ2-7, with D maybe TRBD1 (6 bases). V lost 4 bases and J lost 2, with 21 bases in between. This CDR3 region has 16 residues. Germline lookup yields CDR1 SQVTM and CDR2 ANQGSEA. The CDR3 coding sequence is TGCAGCGTTGTTTGGGTTTCCGGGACAAACCCCTACGAGCAGTACTTC. Amino acids: CSVVWVSGTNPYEQYF.

V usage is TRBV20-1 and J usage is TRBJ2-7, with D maybe TRBD1 (6 bases). The ends were cut back, 0 bases at V and 6 bases at J, with 12 bases in the middle. Looked up from germline, CDR1 is DFQATT and CDR2 is SNEGSKA (reference sequence). The length of the CDR3 is 13 residues. The CDR3: CSARDPRGGEQYF. The CDR3 coding sequence is TGCAGTGCTAGAGATCCCAGGGGCGGCGAGCAGTACTTC.

The V call is TRBV6-1, the J call TRBJ1-5; 7 bases line up with TRBD1. The germline gives CDR1 MNHNS, CDR2 SASEGT. There are 14 residues in the CDR3. Unmatched junction bases numbered 5, after V lost 6 bases and J lost 3 bases. The CDR3 here is CASSRGQYNQPQHF. CDR3 nucleotides: TGTGCCAGCAGCCGGGGACAGTACAATCAGCCCCAGCATTTT.

There are many counts of this clonotype. The J gene is TRBJ2-5, the V gene TRBV7-9; 11 bases map to TRBD2. The CDR3 is 15 amino acids. The germline CDR1 and CDR2 sequences are SEHNR and FQNEAQ (reference sequence). V shed 4 bases, J shed 2 bases, and the junction held 3 bases outside the gene matches. CDR3 region: CASSSGLAVQETQYF. The CDR3 DNA sequence: TGTGCCAGCAGCTCGGGACTAGCGGTACAAGAGACCCAGTACTTC.

This clonotype showed up just a few times. The chain couples TRBV19 to TRBJ1-5; no clear D. The V end was cut by 5 bases, the J end by 5 bases, with 13 bases between. The germline CDR1 and CDR2 sequences are LNHDA and SQIVND (reference sequence). CDR3 size: 14 residues. The chain's CDR3 is CASSPVNTDQPQHF. CDR3 sequence (DNA): TGTGCCAGTAGTCCCGTAAATACTGATCAGCCCCAGCATTTT. Variable domain in full (rest from reference TRBV19 and TRBJ1-5): DGGITQSPKYLFRKEGQNVTLSCEQNLNHDAMYWYRQDPGQGLRLIYYSQIVNDFQKGDIAEGYSVSREKKESFPLTVTSAQKNPTAFYLCASSPVNTDQPQHFGDGTRLSIL.

This clonotype was observed a few times. This chain uses TRBV20-1 with TRBJ2-5; tentative D call: TRBD1 (6 bases). Germline V CDR1 and CDR2: DFQATT, SNEGSKA (reference sequence). The CDR3 extends over 13 amino acids. V shed 3 bases and J shed 2 bases, with 10 bases lying between them. The CDR3 sequence: CSASYRAQETQYF. The CDR3 bases are TGCAGTGCTAGCTACAGGGCTCAAGAGACCCAGTACTTC.

The chain recombines TRBV27 with TRBJ2-7; the D is unclear. This CDR3 has 12 amino acids. Trimming left V 6 bases short and J 9 bases short, with 15 bases between. Germline CDR1 reads MNHEY; CDR2 reads SMNVEV (reference sequence). The CDR3 coding sequence is TGTGCCAGCAGACGAGGCTCCCACGGGCAGTACTTC. This gives the protein CASRRGSHGQYF.

The chain carries TRBV7-2 and TRBJ1-5; D unresolved. Trimming left V 6 bases short and J 5 bases short, with 8 bases between. Germline V gives CDR1 SGHTA, CDR2 FQGNSA. The CDR3 sequence is 12 residues long. CDR3 residues: CASRLSDQPQHF. Here the CDR3 DNA reads TGTGCCAGCAGGCTGAGCGATCAGCCCCAGCATTTT.

This clonotype was observed a few times. The chain joins TRBV20-1 to TRBJ1-5; D uncertain. Per germline, CDR1 DFQATT and CDR2 SNEGSKA (reference sequence). V was pared by 4 bases and J by 2 bases, with 9 bases between. There are 13 residues in the CDR3. The CDR3 sequence: CSAIPKGNQPQHF. The CDR3 DNA follows: TGCAGTGCTATCCCAAAGGGCAATCAGCCCCAGCATTTT.

This clonotype was counted at least ten times. V usage is TRBV29-1 and J usage is TRBJ2-5; 9 bases map to TRBD1. CDR1 and CDR2 from the germline V gene are SQVTM and ANQGSEA. Unmatched junction bases numbered 7, after V lost 6 bases and J lost 5 bases. The CDR3 consists of 13 residues. CDR3 residues: CSVLGQGMETQYF. CDR3 in DNA: TGCAGCGTATTGGGACAGGGCATGGAGACCCAGTACTTC.

The V gene is TRBV6-5, the J gene TRBJ1-5; D remains unclear. Trimming took off 8 bases at V and 6 bases at J, with 5 bases between the two ends. The CDR3 covers 10 residues. Germline V gene lookup returns CDR1 MNHEY and CDR2 SVGAGI. This chain's CDR3 is CASGIQPQHF. The DNA of the CDR3 is TGTGCCAGCGGAATTCAGCCCCAGCATTTT.

In this sample, this clonotype turned up a few times. The genes are TRBV20-1 and TRBJ2-1, with 7 positions matching TRBD2. Unmatched junction bases numbered 4, after V lost 0 bases and J lost 2 bases. CDR3 length: 15 residues. Germline lookup yields CDR1 DFQATT and CDR2 SNEGSKA (reference sequence). CDR3 bases: TGCAGTGCTAGAGATGTTGCGGGAGCCTACAATGAGCAGTTCTTC. It is translated as CSARDVAGAYNEQFF.

DNA for the CDR3: TGTGCCAGTAGTAGCCAAGCCTCTGGAAACACCATATATTTT. It is translated as CASSSQASGNTIYF. J is TRBJ1-3 and V is TRBV19; D remains ambiguous. Deletions cut 4 bases from V and 0 bases from J, with 7 bases between. The CDR3 runs 14 residues. Looked up from germline, CDR1 is LNHDA and CDR2 is SQIVND (reference sequence). Full variable domain (remainder filled in from reference TRBV19 and TRBJ1-3): DGGITQSPKYLFRKEGQNVTLSCEQNLNHDAMYWYRQDPGQGLRLIYYSQIVNDFQKGDIAEGYSVSREKKESFPLTVTSAQKNPTAFYLCASSSQASGNTIYFGEGSWLTVV.

This clonotype was detected a few times. V gene TRBV28 combines with J gene TRBJ2-2, with D possibly TRBD1 on 6 matching bases. CDR3 length equals 16 residues. Germline loops: CDR1 MDHEN, CDR2 SYDVKM. Trimming removed 2 bases from V and 6 bases from J, with 16 bases in between. The CDR3 spells CASSLRSGVLPGELFF. For the CDR3, the DNA is TGTGCCAGCAGTTTACGGTCAGGGGTCCTCCCCGGGGAGCTGTTTTTT. The full variable domain, rest sourced from reference TRBV28 and TRBJ2-2, is DVKVTQSSRYLVKRTGEKVFLECVQDMDHENMFWYRQDPGLGLRLIYFSYDVKMKEKGDIPEGYSVSREKKERFSLILESASTNQTSMYLCASSLRSGVLPGELFFGEGSRLTVL.

As DNA, the CDR3 is TGTGCCATCAGTGAGGCGGGCGGAGTCTACGAGCAGTACTTC. Translating gives CAISEAGGVYEQYF. This rearrangement joins TRBV10-3 to TRBJ2-7; possible D gene TRBD2, 5 bases. V gave up 2 bases and J gave up 3 bases, with 11 bases separating them. The germline V gene encodes CDR1 ENHRY and CDR2 SYGVKD. This CDR3 has 14 residues.

The table lists this clonotype with a few counts. The chain combines TRBV7-9 with TRBJ2-5, with 10 bases lining up with TRBD2. V shed 5 bases and J 2 bases; nucleotides not matched to a gene: 8. The germline gives CDR1 SEHNR, CDR2 FQNEAQ (reference sequence). The CDR3 runs 16 residues. The CDR3 loop reads CASSPRTSGAQETQYF. In nucleotides, the CDR3 is TGTGCCAGCAGCCCGCGGACTAGCGGAGCACAAGAGACCCAGTACTTC.

This clonotype has only a few counts. The chain combines TRBV5-1 with TRBJ2-5; maybe TRBD1 (6 bases). Trimming cost V 4 bases and J 2 bases, with 12 bases left between them. From germline, CDR1 is SGHRS and CDR2 YFSETQ. This CDR3 region has 14 residues. The CDR3 DNA reads TGCGCCAGCAGCCCCTTGACAGGACAAGAGACCCAGTACTTC. This gives the protein CASSPLTGQETQYF.

This clonotype came up many times. The gene calls are TRBV10-3 and TRBJ2-1; 8 bases are a match to TRBD2. The CDR3 loop spans 14 amino acids. J gave up 0 bases and V 7 bases, and 2 bases lay outside the gene matches. CDR1 ENHRY and CDR2 SYGVKD come from the germline V gene. As DNA, the CDR3 is TGTGCCATCACGAGCGGGAGCTCCTACAATGAGCAGTTCTTC. Its protein is CAITSGSSYNEQFF.